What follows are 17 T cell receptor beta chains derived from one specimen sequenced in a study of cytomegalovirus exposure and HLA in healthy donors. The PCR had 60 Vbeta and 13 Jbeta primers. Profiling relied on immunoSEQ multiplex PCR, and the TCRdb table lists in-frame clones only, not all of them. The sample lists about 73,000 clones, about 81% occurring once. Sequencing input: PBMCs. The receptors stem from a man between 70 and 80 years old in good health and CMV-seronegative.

The CDR3 DNA reads TGTGCCAGCAGCGCGATAACAGGTTCTAATTCACCCCTCCACTTT. It encodes CASSAITGSNSPLHF. The genes are TRBV9 and TRBJ1-6; D perhaps matches TRBD1 (5 bases). The CDR3 has 15 residues. The germline V and J ends were trimmed by 3 bases and 6 bases, with 13 bases remaining between them. Germline loops: CDR1 SGDLS, CDR2 YYNGEE. Together with reference TRBV9 and TRBJ1-6, the CDR3 gives the full variable domain: DSGVTQTPKHLITATGQRVTLRCSPRSGDLSVYWYQQSLDQGLQFLIQYYNGEERAKGNILERFSAQQFPDLHSELNLSSLELGDSALYFCASSAITGSNSPLHFGNGTRLTVT.

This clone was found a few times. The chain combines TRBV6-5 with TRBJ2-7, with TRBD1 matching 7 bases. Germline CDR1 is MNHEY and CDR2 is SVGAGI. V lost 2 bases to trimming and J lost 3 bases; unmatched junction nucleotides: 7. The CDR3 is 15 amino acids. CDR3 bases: TGTGCCAGCAGTTACCAGACAGGGAACGACTACGAGCAGTACTTC. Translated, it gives CASSYQTGNDYEQYF.

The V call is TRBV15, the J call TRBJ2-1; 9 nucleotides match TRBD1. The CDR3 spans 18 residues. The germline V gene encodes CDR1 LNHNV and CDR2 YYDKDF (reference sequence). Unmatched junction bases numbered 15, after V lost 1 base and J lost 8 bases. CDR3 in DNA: TGTGCCACCAGCAGAGGGGGACTCCGGGACAGGGATTTCTATGAGCAGTTCTTC. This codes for CATSRGGLRDRDFYEQFF. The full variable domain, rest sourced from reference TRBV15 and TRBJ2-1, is DAMVIQNPRYQVTQFGKPVTLSCSQTLNHNVMYWYQQKSSQAPKLLFHYYDKDFNNEADTPDNFQSRRPNTSFCFLDIRSPGLGDTAMYLCATSRGGLRDRDFYEQFFGPGTRLTVL.

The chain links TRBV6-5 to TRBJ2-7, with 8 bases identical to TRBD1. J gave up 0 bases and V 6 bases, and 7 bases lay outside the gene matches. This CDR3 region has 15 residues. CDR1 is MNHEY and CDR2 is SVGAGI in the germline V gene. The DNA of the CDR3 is TGTGCCAGCAGGTATGGACAGGGAAGCTCCTACGAGCAGTACTTC. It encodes CASRYGQGSSYEQYF.

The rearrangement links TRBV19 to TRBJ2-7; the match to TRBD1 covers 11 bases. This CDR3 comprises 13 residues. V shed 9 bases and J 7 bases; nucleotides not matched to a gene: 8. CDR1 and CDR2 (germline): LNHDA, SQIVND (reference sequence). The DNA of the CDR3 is TGTGCCAGCTCGGACAGGGGGCTTCAAGAGCAGTACTTC. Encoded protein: CASSDRGLQEQYF.

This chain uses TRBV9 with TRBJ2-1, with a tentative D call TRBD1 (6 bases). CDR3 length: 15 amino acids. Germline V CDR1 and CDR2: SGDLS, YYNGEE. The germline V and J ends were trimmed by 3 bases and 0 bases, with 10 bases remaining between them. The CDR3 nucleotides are TGTGCCAGCAGCGCCCAGGGGAACTCCTACAATGAGCAGTTCTTC. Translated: CASSAQGNSYNEQFF.

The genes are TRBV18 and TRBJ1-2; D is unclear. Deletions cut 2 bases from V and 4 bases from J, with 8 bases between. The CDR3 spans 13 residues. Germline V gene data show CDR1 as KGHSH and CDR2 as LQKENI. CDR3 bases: TGTGCCAGCTCACCAGAGCGGGGCTATGGCTACACCTTC. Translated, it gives CASSPERGYGYTF. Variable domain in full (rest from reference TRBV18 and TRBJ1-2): NAGVMQNPRHLVRRRGQEARLRCSPMKGHSHVYWYRQLPEEGLKFMVYLQKENIIDESGMPKERFSAEFPKEGPSILRIQQVVRGDSAAYFCASSPERGYGYTFGSGTRLTVV.

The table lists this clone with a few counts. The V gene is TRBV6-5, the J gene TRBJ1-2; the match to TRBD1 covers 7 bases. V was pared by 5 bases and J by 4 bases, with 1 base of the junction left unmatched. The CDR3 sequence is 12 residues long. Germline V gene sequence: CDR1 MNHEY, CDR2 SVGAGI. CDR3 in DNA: TGTGCCAGCAGTGGGACAGTCTATGGCTACACCTTC. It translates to CASSGTVYGYTF.

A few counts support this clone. The CDR3 spells CASSVNREYGAGYTF. The CDR3 DNA sequence: TGTGCCAGCAGTGTAAACCGGGAGTACGGGGCGGGCTACACCTTC. J is TRBJ1-2 and V is TRBV6-6; possibly TRBD1 for D (5 bases). The germline gives CDR1 MNHNY, CDR2 SVGAGI (reference sequence). This CDR3 has 15 amino acids. V was shortened by 5 bases and J by 8 bases, with 21 bases between the two germline ends.

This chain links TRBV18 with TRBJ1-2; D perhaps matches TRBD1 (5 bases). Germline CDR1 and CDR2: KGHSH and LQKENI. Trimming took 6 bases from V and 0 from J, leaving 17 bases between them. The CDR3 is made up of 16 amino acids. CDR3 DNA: TGTGCCAGCTCCAGCGACAGAACGCTTACTAACTATGGCTACACCTTC. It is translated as CASSSDRTLTNYGYTF.

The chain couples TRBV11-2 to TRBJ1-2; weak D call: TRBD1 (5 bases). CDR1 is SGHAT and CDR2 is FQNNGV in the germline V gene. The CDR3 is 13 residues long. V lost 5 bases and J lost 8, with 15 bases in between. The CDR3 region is CASSQIPRVGYTF. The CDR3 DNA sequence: TGTGCCAGCAGCCAAATACCCAGGGTAGGCTACACCTTC.

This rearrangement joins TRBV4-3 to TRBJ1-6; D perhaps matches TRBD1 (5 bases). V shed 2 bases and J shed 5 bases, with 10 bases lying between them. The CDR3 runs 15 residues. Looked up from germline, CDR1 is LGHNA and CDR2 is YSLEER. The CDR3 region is CASSQSGGDNSPLHF. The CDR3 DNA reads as TGCGCCAGCAGCCAAAGCGGAGGGGATAATTCACCCCTCCACTTT.

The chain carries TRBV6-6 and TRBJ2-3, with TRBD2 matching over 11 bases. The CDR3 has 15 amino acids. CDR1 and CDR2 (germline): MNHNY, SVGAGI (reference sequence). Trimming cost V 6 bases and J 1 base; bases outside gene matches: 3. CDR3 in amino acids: CASRDSGRGTDTQYF. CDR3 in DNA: TGTGCCAGCAGGGATAGCGGGAGGGGCACAGATACGCAGTATTTT.

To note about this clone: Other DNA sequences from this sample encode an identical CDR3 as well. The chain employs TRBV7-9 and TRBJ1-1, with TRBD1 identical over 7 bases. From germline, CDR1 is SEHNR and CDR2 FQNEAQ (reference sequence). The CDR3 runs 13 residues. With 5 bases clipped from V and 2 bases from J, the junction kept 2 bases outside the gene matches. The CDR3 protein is CASSRQGNTEAFF. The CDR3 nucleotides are TGTGCCAGCAGCCGACAGGGAAACACTGAAGCTTTCTTT.

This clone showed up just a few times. The CDR3 DNA reads TGTGCCAGCAATCCTAGCGTCAGTAGGTCCTACGAGCAGTACTTC. It specifies CASNPSVSRSYEQYF. The gene calls are TRBV6-5 and TRBJ2-5; D perhaps matches TRBD2 (6 bases). The DNA matches TRBJ2-7 better at its end, which makes the J call doubtful. CDR3 length equals 15 residues. Germline V gives CDR1 MNHEY, CDR2 SVGAGI.

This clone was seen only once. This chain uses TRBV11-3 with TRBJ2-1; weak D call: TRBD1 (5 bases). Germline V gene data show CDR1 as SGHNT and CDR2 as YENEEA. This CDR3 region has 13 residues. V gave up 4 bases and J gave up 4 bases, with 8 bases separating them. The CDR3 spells CASSSGIYNEQFF. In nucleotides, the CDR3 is TGTGCCAGCAGCTCAGGGATTTACAATGAGCAGTTCTTC.

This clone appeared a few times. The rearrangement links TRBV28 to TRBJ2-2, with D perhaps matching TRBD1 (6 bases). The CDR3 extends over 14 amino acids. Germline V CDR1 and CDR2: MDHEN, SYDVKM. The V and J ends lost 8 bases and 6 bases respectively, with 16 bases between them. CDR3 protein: CASVGSGAPGELFF. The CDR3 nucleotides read TGTGCCAGCGTAGGGTCAGGGGCCCCCGGGGAGCTGTTTTTT.